This entry describes one TCR beta chain. The junction departs from germline at one end; a sequencing error may be responsible. This entry belongs to a study of blood T cell repertoires in COVID-19. Per the germline V gene, CDR1 is SSHAT and CDR2 is FNYEAQ (reference sequence). This CDR3 region has 15 residues. Assay used: immunoSEQ multiplex PCR; TCRdb lists only in-frame clones, some missing. Among 190,000 or so clones, 75% to 90% were seen once, and the ten largest hold around 7%. The rearrangement links TRBV7-7 to TRBJ2-3; tentative D call: TRBD2 (7 bases). This sequence was found in a man between 40 and 49 years old with acute or convalescent COVID-19. Sequencing was done on a sample of peripheral blood. The CDR3 loop reads CASSLEGGPSDTQYF. For the CDR3, the DNA is TGTGCTAGCAGCTTAGAGGGGGGGCCGTCAGATACGCAGTATTTT.